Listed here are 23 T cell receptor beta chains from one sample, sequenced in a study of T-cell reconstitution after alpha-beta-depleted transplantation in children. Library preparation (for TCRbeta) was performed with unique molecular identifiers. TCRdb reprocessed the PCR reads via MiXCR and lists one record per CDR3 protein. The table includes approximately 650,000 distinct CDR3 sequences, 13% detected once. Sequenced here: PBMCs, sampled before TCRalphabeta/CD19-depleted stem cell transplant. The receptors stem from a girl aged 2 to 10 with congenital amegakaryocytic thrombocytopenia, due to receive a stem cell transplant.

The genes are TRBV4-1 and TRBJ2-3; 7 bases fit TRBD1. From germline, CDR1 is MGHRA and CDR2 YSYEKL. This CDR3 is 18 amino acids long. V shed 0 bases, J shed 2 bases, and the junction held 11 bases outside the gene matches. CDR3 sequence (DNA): TGCGCCAGCAGCCAAGACCCGACAGGGACCTCGTACACAGATACGCAGTATTTT. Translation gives CASSQDPTGTSYTDTQYF.

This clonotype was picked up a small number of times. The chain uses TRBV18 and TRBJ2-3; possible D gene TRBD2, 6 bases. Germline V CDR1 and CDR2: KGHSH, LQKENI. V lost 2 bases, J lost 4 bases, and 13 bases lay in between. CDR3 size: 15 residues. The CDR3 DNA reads TGTGCCAGCTCACCATGGAGGGTGAATTCAGATACGCAGTATTTT. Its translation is CASSPWRVNSDTQYF.

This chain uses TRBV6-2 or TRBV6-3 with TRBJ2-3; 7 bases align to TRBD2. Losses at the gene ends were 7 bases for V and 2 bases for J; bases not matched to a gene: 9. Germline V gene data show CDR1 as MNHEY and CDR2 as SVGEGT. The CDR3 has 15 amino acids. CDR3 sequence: CASNRPGLPTDTQYF. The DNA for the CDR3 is TGTGCCAGCAACCGACCGGGACTACCCACAGATACGCAGTATTTT.

CDR3 nucleotides: TGTGCCAGCACCTTTGGGGGATTCACCGGGGAGCTGTTTTTT. Encoded protein: CASTFGGFTGELFF. The V gene is TRBV2, the J gene TRBJ2-2; the D gene could be TRBD1 or TRBD2 (5 bases each). Germline lookup yields CDR1 SNHLY and CDR2 FYNNEI. V lost 7 bases and J lost 4, with 13 bases in between. The CDR3 runs 14 residues.

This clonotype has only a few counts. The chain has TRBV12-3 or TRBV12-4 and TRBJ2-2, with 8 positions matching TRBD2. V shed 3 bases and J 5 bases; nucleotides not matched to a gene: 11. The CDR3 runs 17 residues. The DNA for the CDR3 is TGTGCCAGCAGTTTTCCAGCGGGAGTAGTGGGGACCGGGGAGCTGTTTTTT. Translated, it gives CASSFPAGVVGTGELFF.

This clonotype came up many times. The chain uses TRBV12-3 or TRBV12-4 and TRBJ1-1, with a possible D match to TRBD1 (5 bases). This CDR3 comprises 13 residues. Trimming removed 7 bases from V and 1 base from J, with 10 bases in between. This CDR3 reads CASIATANTEAFF. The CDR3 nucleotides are TGTGCCAGCATAGCGACAGCGAACACTGAAGCTTTCTTT.

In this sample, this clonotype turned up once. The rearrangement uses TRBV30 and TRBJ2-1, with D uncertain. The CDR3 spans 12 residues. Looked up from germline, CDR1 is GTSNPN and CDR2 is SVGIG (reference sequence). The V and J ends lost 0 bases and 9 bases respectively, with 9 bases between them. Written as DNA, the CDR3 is TGTGCCTGGAGTGTCAGGTTTGGTGAGCAGTTCTTC. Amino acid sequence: CAWSVRFGEQFF. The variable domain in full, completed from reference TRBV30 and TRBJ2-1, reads SQTIHQWPATLVQPVGSPLSLECTVEGTSNPNLYWYRQAAGRGLQLLFYSVGIGQISSEVPQNLSASRPQDRQFILSSKKLLLSDSGFYLCAWSVRFGEQFFGPGTRLTVL.

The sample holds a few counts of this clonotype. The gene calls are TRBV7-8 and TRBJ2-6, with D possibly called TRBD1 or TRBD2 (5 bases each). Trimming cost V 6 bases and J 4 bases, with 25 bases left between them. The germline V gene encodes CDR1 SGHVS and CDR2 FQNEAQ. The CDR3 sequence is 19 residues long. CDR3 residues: CASSFEYRTMGTGANVLTF. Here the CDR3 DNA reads TGTGCCAGCAGTTTTGAGTACCGGACAATGGGGACCGGGGCCAACGTCCTGACTTTC.

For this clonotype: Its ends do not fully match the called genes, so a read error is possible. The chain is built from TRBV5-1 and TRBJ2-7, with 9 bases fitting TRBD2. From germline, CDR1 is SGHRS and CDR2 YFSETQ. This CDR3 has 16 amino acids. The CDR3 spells CASSLVAGGPSYEQSF. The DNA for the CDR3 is TGCGCCAGCAGCTTGGTTGCGGGAGGGCCCTCCTACGAGCAGTCCTTC.

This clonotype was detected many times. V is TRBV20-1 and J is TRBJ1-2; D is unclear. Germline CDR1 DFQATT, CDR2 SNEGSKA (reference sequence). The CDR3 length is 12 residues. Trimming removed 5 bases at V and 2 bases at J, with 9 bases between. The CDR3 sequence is CSASTENYGYTF. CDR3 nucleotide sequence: TGCAGTGCTTCTACAGAAAACTATGGCTACACCTTC.

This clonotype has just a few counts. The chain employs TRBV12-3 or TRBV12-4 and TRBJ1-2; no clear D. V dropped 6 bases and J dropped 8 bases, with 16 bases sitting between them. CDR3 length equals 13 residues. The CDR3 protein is CASSELGNGGYTF. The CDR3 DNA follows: TGTGCCAGCAGCGAACTGGGTAACGGGGGCTACACCTTC.

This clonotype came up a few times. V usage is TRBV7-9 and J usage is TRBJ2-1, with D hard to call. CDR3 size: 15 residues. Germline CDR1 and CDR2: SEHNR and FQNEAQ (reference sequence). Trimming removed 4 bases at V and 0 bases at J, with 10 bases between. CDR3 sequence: CASSSDASSYNEQFF. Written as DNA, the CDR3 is TGTGCCAGCAGCTCGGACGCAAGCTCCTACAATGAGCAGTTCTTC.

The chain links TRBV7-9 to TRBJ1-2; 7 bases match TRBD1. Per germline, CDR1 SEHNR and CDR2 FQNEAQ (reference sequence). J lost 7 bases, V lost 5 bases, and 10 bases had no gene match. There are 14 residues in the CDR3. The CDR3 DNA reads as TGTGCCAGCAGCCCCCCAGACAGGGTGGGTGGCTACACCTTC. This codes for CASSPPDRVGGYTF.

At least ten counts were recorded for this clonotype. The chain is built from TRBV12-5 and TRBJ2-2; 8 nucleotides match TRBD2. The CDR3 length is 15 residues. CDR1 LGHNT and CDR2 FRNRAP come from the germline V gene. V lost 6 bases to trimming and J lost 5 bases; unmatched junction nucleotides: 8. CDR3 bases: TGTGCTAGTGGCATGGCGGGAGGTTGGACCGGGGAGCTGTTTTTT. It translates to CASGMAGGWTGELFF.

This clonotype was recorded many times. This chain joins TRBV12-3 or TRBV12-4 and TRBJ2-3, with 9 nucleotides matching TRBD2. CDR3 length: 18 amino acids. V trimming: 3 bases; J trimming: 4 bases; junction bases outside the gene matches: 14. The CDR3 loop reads CASSFFSLGGRAADTQYF. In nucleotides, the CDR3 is TGTGCCAGCAGTTTTTTCTCCCTGGGCGGGAGGGCCGCAGATACGCAGTATTTT.

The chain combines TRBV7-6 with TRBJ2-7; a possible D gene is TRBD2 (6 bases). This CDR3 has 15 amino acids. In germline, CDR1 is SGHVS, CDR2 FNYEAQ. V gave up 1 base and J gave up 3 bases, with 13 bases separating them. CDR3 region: CASSLEAGIYYEQYF. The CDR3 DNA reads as TGTGCCAGCAGCTTAGAGGCGGGGATCTACTACGAGCAGTACTTC.

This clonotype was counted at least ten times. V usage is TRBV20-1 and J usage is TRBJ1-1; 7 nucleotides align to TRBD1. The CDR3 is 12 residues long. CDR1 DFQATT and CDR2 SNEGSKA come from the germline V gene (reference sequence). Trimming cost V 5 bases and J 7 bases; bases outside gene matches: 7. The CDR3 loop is CSAFQGDVEAFF. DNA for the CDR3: TGCAGTGCTTTTCAGGGGGATGTTGAAGCTTTCTTT.

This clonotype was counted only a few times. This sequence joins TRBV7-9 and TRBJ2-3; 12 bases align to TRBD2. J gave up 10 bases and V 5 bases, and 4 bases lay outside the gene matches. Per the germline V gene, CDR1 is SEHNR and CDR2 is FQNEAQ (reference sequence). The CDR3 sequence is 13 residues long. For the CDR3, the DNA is TGTGCCAGCAGCATCTCTAGCGGGAGGGCGCAGTATTTT. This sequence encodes CASSISSGRAQYF. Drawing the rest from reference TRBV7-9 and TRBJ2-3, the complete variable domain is DTGVSQNPRHKITKRGQNVTFRCDPISEHNRLYWYRQTLGQGPEFLTYFQNEAQLEKSRLLSDRFSAERPKGSFSTLEIQRTEQGDSAMYLCASSISSGRAQYFGPGTRLTVL.

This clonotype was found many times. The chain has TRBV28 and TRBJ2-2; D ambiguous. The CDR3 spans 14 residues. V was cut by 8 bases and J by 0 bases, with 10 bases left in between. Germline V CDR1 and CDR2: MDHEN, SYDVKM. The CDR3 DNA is TGTGCCAGCGCGATGCTAACGAACACCGGGGAGCTGTTTTTT. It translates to CASAMLTNTGELFF.

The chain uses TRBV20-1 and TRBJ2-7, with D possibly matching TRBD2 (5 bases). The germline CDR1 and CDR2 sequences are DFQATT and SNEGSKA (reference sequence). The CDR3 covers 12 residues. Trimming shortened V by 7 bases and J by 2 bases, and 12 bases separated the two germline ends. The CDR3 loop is CSVNRETYEQYF. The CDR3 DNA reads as TGCAGTGTTAACCGGGAAACCTACGAGCAGTACTTC.

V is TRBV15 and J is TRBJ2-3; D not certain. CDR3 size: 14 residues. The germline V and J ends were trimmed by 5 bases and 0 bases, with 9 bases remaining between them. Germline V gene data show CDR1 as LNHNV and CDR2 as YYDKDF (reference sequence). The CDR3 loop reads CATSLGVSTDTQYF. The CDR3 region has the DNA TGTGCCACCAGCCTAGGAGTAAGCACAGATACGCAGTATTTT.

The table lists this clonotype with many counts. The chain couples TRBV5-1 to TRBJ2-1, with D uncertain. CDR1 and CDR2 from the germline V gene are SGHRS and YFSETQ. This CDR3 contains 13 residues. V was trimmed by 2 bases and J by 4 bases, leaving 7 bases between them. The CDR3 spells CASSFPIYNEQFF. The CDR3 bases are TGCGCCAGCAGCTTTCCTATTTACAATGAGCAGTTCTTC.

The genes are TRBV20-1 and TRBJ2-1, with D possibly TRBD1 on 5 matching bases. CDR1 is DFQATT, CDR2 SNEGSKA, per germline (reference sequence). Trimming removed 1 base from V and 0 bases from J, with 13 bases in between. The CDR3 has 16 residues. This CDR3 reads CSARGTRQSSYNEQFF. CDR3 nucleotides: TGCAGTGCTAGAGGGACCAGACAGAGCTCCTACAATGAGCAGTTCTTC.